The T cell receptor beta chain described here comes from a study of cytotoxic CD8 clonotypes in ibrutinib-treated CLL. Broader study findings: Timing of sampling differed between sustained-remission and progressing patients. Higher circulating CD8+ T-cell counts strongly accompanied higher baseline clonality, above age-matched healthy donors.

Method: immunoSEQ multiplex PCR; TCRdb's copy keeps in-frame clones and lacks some. The sample shows about 140,000 clones, about 72% of them seen only once. With regard to this clone: Its target is not known.

The CDR3 is 15 amino acids. The V segment lost 7 bases and the J segment 1 base; nucleotides outside the gene matches: 8. Germline V gene data show CDR1 as ENHRY and CDR2 as SYGVKD. This clonotype was sampled from a human donor with chronic lymphocytic leukemia. The sequencing here drew on PBMCs, taken after 12 months of ibrutinib treatment. The chain joins TRBV10-3 to TRBJ2-3; 7 bases are a match to TRBD2. The chain's CDR3 is CAIKDSGGGTDTQYF. The CDR3 DNA reads as TGTGCCATCAAAGATTCGGGAGGCGGCACAGATACGCAGTATTTT.